This TCR beta chain was captured in a study of shared clonotypes between healthy human individuals. The CDR3 loop spans 17 amino acids. V lost 5 bases and J lost 5; bases outside the gene matches: 15. Germline CDR1 and CDR2: SGHTA and FQGNSA. Repertoires were generated with immunoSEQ multiplex PCR, while TCRdb's copy carries only in-frame clones and drops some. The repertoire holds 650,000 to 750,000 clones, with approximately 79% as singletons. Material: memory CD4+ T cells sorted from blood. Sample subset: CD45RA-negative fraction. The V call is TRBV7-2, the J call TRBJ2-3, with 8 bases that match TRBD2. This clonotype originated in a young woman in good health. The CDR3 region has the DNA TGTGCCAGCAGCCCATCTCCCGGGACTAGTGGCTTAGATACGCAGTATTTT. Amino acids: CASSPSPGTSGLDTQYF.